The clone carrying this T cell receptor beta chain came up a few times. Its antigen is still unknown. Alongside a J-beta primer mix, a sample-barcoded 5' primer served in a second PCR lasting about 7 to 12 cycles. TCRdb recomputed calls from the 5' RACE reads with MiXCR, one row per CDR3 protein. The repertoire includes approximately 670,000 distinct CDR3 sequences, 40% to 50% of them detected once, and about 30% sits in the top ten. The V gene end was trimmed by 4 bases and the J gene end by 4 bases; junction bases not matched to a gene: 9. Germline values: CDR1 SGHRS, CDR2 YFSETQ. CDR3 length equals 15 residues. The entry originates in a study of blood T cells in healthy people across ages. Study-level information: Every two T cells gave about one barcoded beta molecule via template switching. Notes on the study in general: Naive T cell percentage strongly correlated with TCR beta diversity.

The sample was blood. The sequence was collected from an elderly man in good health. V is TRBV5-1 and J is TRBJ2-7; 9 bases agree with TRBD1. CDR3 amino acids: CASSINRDRAYEQYF. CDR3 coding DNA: TGCGCCAGCAGCATCAACCGGGACAGGGCTTACGAGCAGTACTTC.